This TCR beta chain was recorded in a study of long-term antiretroviral therapy in people with HIV. Study-wide results and caveats: Relative to transplant donor controls, diversity remained lower despite increasing after ART. Repertoire composition at all time points was dominated by clones that had expanded before ART. Unavailable data included ART adherence, viral resistance and therapy changes (switches in treatment).

As concerns this clone: Its matching antigen is unknown.

The CDR3 loop spans 14 amino acids. Per germline, CDR1 MGHRA and CDR2 YSYEKL. J lost 4 bases, V lost 4 bases, and 2 bases had no gene match. Sequencing relied on immunoSEQ assay v3.0, run at survey level. This table comes from immunoSEQ multiplex PCR, and its TCRdb copy is limited to in-frame clones, with some not included. Here the sample spans about 26,000 clones, more than 85% being singletons. Prior to DNA extraction, the samples held about 1-11 million cryopreserved PBMC. The gene calls are TRBV4-1 and TRBJ1-5; 9 bases map to TRBD1. Sequencing was performed on unsorted PBMCs, taken 2.7 years after starting antiretroviral therapy. The TCR was taken from a man between 40 and 49 years old with HIV. CDR3 region: CASSPDRGNQPQHF. The CDR3 DNA sequence: TGCGCCAGCAGCCCTGACAGGGGGAATCAGCCCCAGCATTTT.